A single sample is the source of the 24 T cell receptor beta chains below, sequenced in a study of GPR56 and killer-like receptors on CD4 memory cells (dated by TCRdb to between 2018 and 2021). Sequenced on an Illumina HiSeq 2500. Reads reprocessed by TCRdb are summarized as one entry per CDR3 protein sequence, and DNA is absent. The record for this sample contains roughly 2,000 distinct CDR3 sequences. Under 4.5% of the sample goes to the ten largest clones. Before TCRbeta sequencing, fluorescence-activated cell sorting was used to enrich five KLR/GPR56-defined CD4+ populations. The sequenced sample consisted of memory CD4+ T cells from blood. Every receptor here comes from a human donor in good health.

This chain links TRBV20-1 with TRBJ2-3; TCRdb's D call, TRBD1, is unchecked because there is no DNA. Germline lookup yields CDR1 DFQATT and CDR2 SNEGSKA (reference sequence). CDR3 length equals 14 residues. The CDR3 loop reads CSAGAGAQMDTQYF.

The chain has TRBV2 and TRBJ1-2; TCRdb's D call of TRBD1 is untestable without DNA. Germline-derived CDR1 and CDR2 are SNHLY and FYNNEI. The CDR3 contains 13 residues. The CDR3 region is CASSDGRDYGYTF.

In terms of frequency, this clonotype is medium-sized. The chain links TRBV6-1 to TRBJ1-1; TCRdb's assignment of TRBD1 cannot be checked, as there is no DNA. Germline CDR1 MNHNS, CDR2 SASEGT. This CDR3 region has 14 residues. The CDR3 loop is CATTGMTMNTEAFF.

CDR3: CASNPGQGVGEQYF. The rearrangement joins TRBV6-1 to TRBJ2-7; the D call from TCRdb, TRBD1, cannot be confirmed without DNA. The CDR3 runs to 14 residues. Germline V CDR1 and CDR2: MNHNS, SASEGT.

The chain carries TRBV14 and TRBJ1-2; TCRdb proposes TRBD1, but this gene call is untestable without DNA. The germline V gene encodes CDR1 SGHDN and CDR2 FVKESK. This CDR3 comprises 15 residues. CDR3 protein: CASSPNQDRPYGYTF.

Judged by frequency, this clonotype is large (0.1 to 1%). The CDR3 protein is CAIRGQISDTQYF. This chain uses TRBV10-3 with TRBJ2-3; as DNA is missing, the TRBD1 call by TCRdb cannot be tested. The CDR3 totals 13 residues. Germline V gene sequence: CDR1 ENHRY, CDR2 SYGVKD.

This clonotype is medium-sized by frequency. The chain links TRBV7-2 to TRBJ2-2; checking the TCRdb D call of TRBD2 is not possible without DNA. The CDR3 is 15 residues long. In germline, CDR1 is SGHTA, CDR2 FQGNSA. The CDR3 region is CASSLWVRDSGELFF.

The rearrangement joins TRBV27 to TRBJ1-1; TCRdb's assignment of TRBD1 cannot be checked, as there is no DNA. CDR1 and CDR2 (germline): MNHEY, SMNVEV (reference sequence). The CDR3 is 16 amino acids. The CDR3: CASRRRRTGGFTEAFF.

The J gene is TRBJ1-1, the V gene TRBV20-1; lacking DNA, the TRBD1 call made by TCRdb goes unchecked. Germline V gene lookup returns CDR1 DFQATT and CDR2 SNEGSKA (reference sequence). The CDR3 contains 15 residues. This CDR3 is CSARDFDRGGTEAFF.

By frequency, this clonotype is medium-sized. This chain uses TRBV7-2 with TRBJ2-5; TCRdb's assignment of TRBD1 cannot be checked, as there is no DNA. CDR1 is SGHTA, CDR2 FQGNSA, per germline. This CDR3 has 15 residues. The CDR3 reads CASSLRGAKQETQYF.

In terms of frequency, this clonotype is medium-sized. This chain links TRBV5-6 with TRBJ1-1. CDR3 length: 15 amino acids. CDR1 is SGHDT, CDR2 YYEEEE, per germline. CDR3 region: CASSLTKFMNTEAFF.

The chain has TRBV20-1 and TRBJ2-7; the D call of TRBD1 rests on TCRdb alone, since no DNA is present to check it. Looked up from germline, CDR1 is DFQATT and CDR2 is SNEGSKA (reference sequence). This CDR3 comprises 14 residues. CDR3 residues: CSARAGSGSYEQYF.

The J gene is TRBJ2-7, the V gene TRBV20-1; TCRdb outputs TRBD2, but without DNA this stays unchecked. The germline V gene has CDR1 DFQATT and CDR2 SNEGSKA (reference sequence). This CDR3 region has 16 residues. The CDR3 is CSARTYSGLPYYEQYF.

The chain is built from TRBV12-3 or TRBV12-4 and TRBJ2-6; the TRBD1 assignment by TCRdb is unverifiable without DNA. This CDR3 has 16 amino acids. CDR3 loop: CASSRTVLSGANVLTF.

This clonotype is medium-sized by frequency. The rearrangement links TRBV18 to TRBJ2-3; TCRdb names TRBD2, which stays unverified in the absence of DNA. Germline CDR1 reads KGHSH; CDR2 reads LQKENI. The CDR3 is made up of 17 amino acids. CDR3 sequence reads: CASSPPSSGWNTDTQYF.

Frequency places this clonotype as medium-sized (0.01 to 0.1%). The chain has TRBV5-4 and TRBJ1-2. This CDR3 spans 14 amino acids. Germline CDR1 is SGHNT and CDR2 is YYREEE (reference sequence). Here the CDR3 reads CASSLAGTMGGYTF.

The CDR3 is CASTHPGQGVETQYF. The J gene is TRBJ2-5, the V gene TRBV25-1; TCRdb's D call of TRBD1 is untestable without DNA. Germline values: CDR1 MGHDK, CDR2 SYGVNS. The CDR3 length is 15 residues.

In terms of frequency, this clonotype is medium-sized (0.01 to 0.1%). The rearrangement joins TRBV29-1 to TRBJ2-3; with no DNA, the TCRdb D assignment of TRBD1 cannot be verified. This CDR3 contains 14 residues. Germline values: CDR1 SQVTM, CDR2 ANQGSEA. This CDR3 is CSVEVPGGPGTQYF.

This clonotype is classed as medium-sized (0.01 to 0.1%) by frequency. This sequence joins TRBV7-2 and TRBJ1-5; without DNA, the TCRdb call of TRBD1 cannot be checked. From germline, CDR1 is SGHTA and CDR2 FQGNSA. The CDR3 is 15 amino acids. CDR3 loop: CASSPRVYGNQPQHF.

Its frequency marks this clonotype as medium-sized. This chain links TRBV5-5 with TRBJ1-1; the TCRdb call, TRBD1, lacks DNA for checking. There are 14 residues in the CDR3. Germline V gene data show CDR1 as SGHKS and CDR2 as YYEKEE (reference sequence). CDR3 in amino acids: CASSLWDTNTEAFF.

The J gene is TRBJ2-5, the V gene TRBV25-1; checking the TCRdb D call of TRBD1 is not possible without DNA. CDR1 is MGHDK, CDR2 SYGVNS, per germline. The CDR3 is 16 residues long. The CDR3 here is CASIKEEGASQETQYF.

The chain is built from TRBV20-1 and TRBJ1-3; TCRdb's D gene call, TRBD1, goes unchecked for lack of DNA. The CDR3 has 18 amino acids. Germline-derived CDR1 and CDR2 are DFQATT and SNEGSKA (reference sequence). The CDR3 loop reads CSASSDGDQRLSGNTIYF.

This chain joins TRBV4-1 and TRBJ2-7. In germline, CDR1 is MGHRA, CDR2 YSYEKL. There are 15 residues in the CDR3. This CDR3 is CASSQDPASSYEQYF.

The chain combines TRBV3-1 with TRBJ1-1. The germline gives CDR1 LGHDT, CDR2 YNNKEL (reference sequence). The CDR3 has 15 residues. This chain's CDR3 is CASSQRLVKNTEAFF. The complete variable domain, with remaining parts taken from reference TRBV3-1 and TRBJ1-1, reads DTAVSQTPKYLVTQMGNDKSIKCEQNLGHDTMYWYKQDSKKFLKIMFSYNNKELIINETVPNRFSPKSPDKAHLNLHINSLELGDSAVYFCASSQRLVKNTEAFFGQGTRLTVV.